Shown below are 9 T cell receptor beta chains from a single sample sequenced in a study of blood T cell repertoires in COVID-19. The assay was immunoSEQ multiplex PCR, and TCRdb's table has in-frame clones only and misses some. The sample contains roughly 230,000 clones, just under 85% of which appear only once. Sequencing input: peripheral blood. The receptors originated from a woman aged 60-75 years with active or convalescent COVID-19.

The CDR3 nucleotides are TGTGCCTGGAGTGTACTTGGGGGAGGTTCCGGGGAGCTGTTTTTT. This gives the protein CAWSVLGGGSGELFF. The gene calls are TRBV30 and TRBJ2-2; maybe TRBD2 (6 bases). V shed 0 bases and J shed 6 bases, with 14 bases lying between them. The CDR3 totals 15 residues. The germline gives CDR1 GTSNPN, CDR2 SVGIG (reference sequence).

The chain carries TRBV5-1 and TRBJ2-2, with D perhaps matching TRBD2 (5 bases). The V and J ends lost 6 bases and 0 bases respectively, with 12 bases between them. CDR1 SGHRS and CDR2 YFSETQ come from the germline V gene. The CDR3 covers 15 residues. CDR3 sequence reads: CASTGGLANTGELFF. CDR3 bases: TGCGCCAGCACAGGTGGACTTGCGAACACCGGGGAGCTGTTTTTT.

This chain connects TRBV19 to TRBJ2-2; 8 bases fit TRBD1. Trimming took 6 bases from V and 4 from J; bases not matched to a gene: 4. This CDR3 is built from 14 residues. CDR1 and CDR2 (germline): LNHDA, SQIVND (reference sequence). The CDR3 sequence: CASRDRVSTGELFF. CDR3 bases: TGTGCCAGTAGGGACAGGGTTAGCACCGGGGAGCTGTTTTTT.

This chain links TRBV28 with TRBJ2-6; a possible D gene is TRBD2 (5 bases). Germline CDR1 MDHEN, CDR2 SYDVKM. V was shortened by 2 bases and J by 12 bases, with 20 bases between the two germline ends. This CDR3 spans 16 amino acids. CDR3 sequence reads: CASSLTGLEGKSVLTF. The CDR3 DNA reads TGTGCCAGCAGTTTAACGGGTCTAGAGGGAAAATCCGTCCTGACTTTC.

The rearrangement joins TRBV7-8 to TRBJ1-5; 11 bases are a match to TRBD1. The V gene end was trimmed by 4 bases and the J gene end by 2 bases; junction bases not matched to a gene: 4. Germline V CDR1 and CDR2: SGHVS, FQNEAQ. CDR3 length: 16 residues. The CDR3 DNA reads as TGTGCCAGCAGCTCGGACAGGGGGCTTGGCAATCAGCCCCAGCATTTT. Amino acid sequence: CASSSDRGLGNQPQHF.

This clone was detected only a few times. The chain links TRBV7-9 to TRBJ2-2; TRBD2 might be the D (5 bases). Germline CDR1 SEHNR, CDR2 FQNEAQ (reference sequence). The CDR3 has 16 residues. Between the trimmed V and J ends, which lost 8 bases and 0 bases, there was a span of 16 bases. The CDR3 sequence is CASSRVGAANTGELFF. The CDR3 DNA reads TGTGCCAGCTCGAGGGTAGGAGCCGCGAACACCGGGGAGCTGTTTTTT.

This chain connects TRBV16 to TRBJ1-4; the match to TRBD1 covers 8 bases. The length of the CDR3 is 15 residues. Per the germline V gene, CDR1 is KGHSY and CDR2 is FQNENV. The V gene end was trimmed by 5 bases and the J gene end by 5 bases; junction bases not matched to a gene: 7. The DNA for the CDR3 is TGTGCCAGCAGCTTCGTGAGGGACAGGAATGAAAAACTGTTTTTT. This translates into CASSFVRDRNEKLFF.

This chain joins TRBV6-1 and TRBJ2-5, with TRBD1 matching over 12 bases. The V gene's germline CDR1 is MNHNS and CDR2 SASEGT. The V and J ends lost 1 base and 5 bases, in that order; junction bases with no gene match: 8. The length of the CDR3 is 17 residues. This CDR3 reads CASSEGSGTGGWETQYF. The DNA for the CDR3 is TGTGCCAGCAGTGAAGGGTCAGGGACAGGGGGCTGGGAGACCCAGTACTTC.

This chain connects TRBV19 to TRBJ1-1; TRBD1 aligns across 9 bases. Germline V gene lookup returns CDR1 LNHDA and CDR2 SQIVND (reference sequence). This CDR3 is 14 amino acids long. Trimming took 9 bases from V and 1 from J; bases not matched to a gene: 6. Written as DNA, the CDR3 is TGTGCCAGCAGAGGGACAGGGTGGAACACTGAAGCTTTCTTT. It specifies CASRGTGWNTEAFF.